What follows are 17 T cell receptor beta chains derived from one specimen sequenced in a study of blood T cells in healthy people across ages. Through a sample-barcoded 5' primer and a J-beta primer mix, a second PCR was run for about 6 to 12 cycles. MiXCR, run by TCRdb on the 5' RACE reads, gives a single entry per CDR3 protein. The table lists around 1,500,000 distinct CDR3 sequences, about 28% of them singletons. Input material: blood. Receptor source: a woman aged 25 to 39 in good health.

V and J are TRBV10-3 and TRBJ1-5; D ambiguous. The CDR3 consists of 11 residues. Trimming stripped 4 bases from V and 11 bases from J, with 9 bases between. Germline values: CDR1 ENHRY, CDR2 SYGVKD. The CDR3 DNA sequence: TGTGCCATCAGTGTCGGAGAGACCCAGCATTTT. This translates into CAISVGETQHF.

V gene TRBV30 combines with J gene TRBJ1-2; TRBD1 is a possible D gene (5 bases). There are 13 residues in the CDR3. Germline V gene data show CDR1 as GTSNPN and CDR2 as SVGIG (reference sequence). Trimming removed 5 bases from V and 2 bases from J, with 12 bases in between. CDR3 loop: CAWPWDGNYGYTF. The CDR3 DNA follows: TGTGCCTGGCCCTGGGACGGGAACTATGGCTACACCTTC.

This sequence joins TRBV4-2 and TRBJ2-5; the D is unclear. The CDR3 totals 14 residues. V dropped 3 bases and J dropped 11 bases, with 19 bases sitting between them. Germline assignment: CDR1 LGHNA and CDR2 YNFKEQ. The CDR3 loop reads CASSHDRAPREQYF. CDR3 DNA: TGTGCCAGCAGCCATGATCGGGCCCCCCGTGAGCAGTACTTC.

This chain connects TRBV12-3 or TRBV12-4 to TRBJ2-3, with unresolved D. Trimming removed 4 bases from V and 0 bases from J, with 11 bases in between. The CDR3 is 15 residues long. The CDR3 region has the DNA TGTGCCAGCAGTTACAACACCGCTAGCACAGATACGCAGTATTTT. Translation: CASSYNTASTDTQYF.

The V and J genes are TRBV4-2 and TRBJ2-3, with 9 bases fitting TRBD2. The germline gives CDR1 LGHNA, CDR2 YNFKEQ. The junction had 12 bases not matched to a gene; V was cut back by 5 bases and J by 0 bases. The CDR3 is 18 residues long. CDR3 in amino acids: CASSTGLAPSRSTDTQYF. CDR3 bases: TGTGCCAGCAGCACCGGACTAGCGCCCAGCCGTAGCACAGATACGCAGTATTTT.

This clonotype was seen a few times. The CDR3 protein is CSVEKFANTGELFF. The CDR3 region has the DNA TGCAGCGTTGAGAAGTTCGCGAACACCGGGGAGCTGTTTTTT. The rearrangement uses TRBV29-1 and TRBJ2-2; D is unclear. Deletions cut 3 bases from V and 0 bases from J, with 8 bases between. CDR3 length: 14 residues. The germline V gene has CDR1 SQVTM and CDR2 ANQGSEA.

V and J are TRBV6-2 or TRBV6-3 and TRBJ2-4; 10 nucleotides match TRBD2. The DNA matches TRBJ2-7 better at its end, which makes the J call doubtful. The CDR3 length is 15 residues. Germline CDR1 MNHEY, CDR2 SVGEGT. CDR3 sequence: CASKDGASGRPEQYF. The CDR3 DNA follows: TGTGCCAGCAAAGACGGGGCTAGCGGGAGACCCGAGCAGTACTTC.

V gene TRBV7-2 combines with J gene TRBJ2-4, with 8 bases aligning to TRBD2. Germline-derived CDR1 and CDR2 are SGHTA and FQGNSA. This CDR3 has 18 residues. V shed 0 bases and J 14 bases; nucleotides not matched to a gene: 21. This CDR3 reads CASSLALQGREALYEEYF. CDR3 DNA: TGTGCCAGCAGCTTAGCCCTCCAGGGGCGGGAGGCCCTCTACGAGGAGTACTTC.

The rearrangement uses TRBV7-9 and TRBJ1-1, with D uncertain. The CDR3 consists of 11 residues. Between the trimmed V and J ends, which lost 8 bases and 10 bases, there was a span of 14 bases. Germline V gives CDR1 SEHNR, CDR2 FQNEAQ (reference sequence). In DNA form, the CDR3 reads TGTGCCAGCCATTCGGCCCCTGGAGCTTTCTTT. Translation: CASHSAPGAFF.

V gene TRBV7-2 combines with J gene TRBJ1-5, with 9 bases identical to TRBD1. From germline, CDR1 is SGHTA and CDR2 FQGNSA. V trimming: 5 bases; J trimming: 15 bases; junction bases outside the gene matches: 8. The CDR3 runs to 12 residues. CDR3 in amino acids: CASSPDRDRVHF. The CDR3 nucleotides are TGTGCCAGCAGCCCCGACCGGGACAGGGTGCATTTT. The variable domain in full, with the rest retrieved from reference TRBV7-2 and TRBJ1-5, is GAGVSQSPSNKVTEKGKDVELRCDPISGHTALYWYRQSLGQGLEFLIYFQGNSAPDKSGLPSDRFSAERTGGSVSTLTIQRTQQEDSAVYLCASSPDRDRVHFGDGTRLSIL.

This clonotype was counted between two and nine times. The CDR3 nucleotides are TGTGCCAGCAGTAGGATTAGCACAGATACGCAGTATTTT. Amino acid sequence: CASSRISTDTQYF. The J gene is TRBJ2-3, the V gene TRBV28; D remains unclear. Trimming cost V 5 bases and J 0 bases, with 6 bases left between them. This CDR3 comprises 13 residues. CDR1 is MDHEN and CDR2 is SYDVKM in the germline V gene.

CDR3: CAISEREDTRYNEQFF. The CDR3 DNA reads TGTGCCATCAGCGAACGGGAGGACACCCGATACAATGAGCAGTTCTTC. The J gene is TRBJ2-1, the V gene TRBV10-3, with 7 bases fitting TRBD2. Trimming cost V 6 bases and J 4 bases; bases outside gene matches: 12. The V gene's germline CDR1 is ENHRY and CDR2 SYGVKD. CDR3 length: 16 residues.

V and J are TRBV29-1 and TRBJ2-3; tentatively, D is TRBD1 or TRBD2 (5 bases each). The germline V and J ends were trimmed by 4 bases and 5 bases, with 16 bases remaining between them. In germline, CDR1 is SQVTM, CDR2 ANQGSEA. CDR3 length: 14 amino acids. The CDR3 sequence: CSVVGVNRQDTQYF. The DNA for the CDR3 is TGCAGCGTTGTGGGAGTTAACAGGCAAGATACGCAGTATTTT.

V is TRBV12-3 or TRBV12-4 and J is TRBJ2-2; D might be TRBD2 (6 bases). CDR3 size: 17 residues. V was shortened by 7 bases and J by 1 base, with 19 bases between the two germline ends. CDR3 sequence: CASTPDVAVGNTGELFF. The CDR3 DNA follows: TGTGCCAGCACCCCCGACGTAGCGGTTGGGAACACCGGGGAGCTGTTTTTT.

This chain connects TRBV7-9 to TRBJ2-1, with 11 bases identical to TRBD2. The ends lost 0 bases at V and 6 bases at J; junction bases unmatched: 1. This CDR3 region has 15 residues. Germline CDR1 reads SEHNR; CDR2 reads FQNEAQ (reference sequence). The CDR3 is CASSLAGLAANEQFF. DNA of the CDR3: TGTGCCAGCAGCTTAGCGGGACTAGCGGCCAATGAGCAGTTCTTC. The full variable domain, completed using reference TRBV7-9 and TRBJ2-1, is DTGVSQNPRHKITKRGQNVTFRCDPISEHNRLYWYRQTLGQGPEFLTYFQNEAQLEKSRLLSDRFSAERPKGSFSTLEIQRTEQGDSAMYLCASSLAGLAANEQFFGPGTRLTVL.

This clonotype has more than one count but fewer than ten. The chain uses TRBV7-9 and TRBJ2-4; D is unresolved. Germline CDR1 is SEHNR and CDR2 is FQNEAQ (reference sequence). V lost 5 bases to trimming and J lost 7 bases, with 21 bases between them. CDR3 length: 16 residues. The CDR3 coding sequence is TGTGCCAGCAGCGACCCTTCCCCCGAGAGTGGTAACATTCAGTACTTC. Amino acids: CASSDPSPESGNIQYF.

The V gene is TRBV7-2, the J gene TRBJ2-3; 9 bases match TRBD2. CDR3 length: 16 amino acids. The V and J ends lost 5 bases and 4 bases, in that order; junction bases with no gene match: 10. Looked up from germline, CDR1 is SGHTA and CDR2 is FQGNSA. The chain's CDR3 is CASSHKLAGGADTQYF. Written as DNA, the CDR3 is TGTGCCAGCAGCCATAAACTGGCGGGAGGGGCAGATACGCAGTATTTT. Drawing the rest from reference TRBV7-2 and TRBJ2-3, the complete variable domain is GAGVSQSPSNKVTEKGKDVELRCDPISGHTALYWYRQSLGQGLEFLIYFQGNSAPDKSGLPSDRFSAERTGGSVSTLTIQRTQQEDSAVYLCASSHKLAGGADTQYFGPGTRLTVL.